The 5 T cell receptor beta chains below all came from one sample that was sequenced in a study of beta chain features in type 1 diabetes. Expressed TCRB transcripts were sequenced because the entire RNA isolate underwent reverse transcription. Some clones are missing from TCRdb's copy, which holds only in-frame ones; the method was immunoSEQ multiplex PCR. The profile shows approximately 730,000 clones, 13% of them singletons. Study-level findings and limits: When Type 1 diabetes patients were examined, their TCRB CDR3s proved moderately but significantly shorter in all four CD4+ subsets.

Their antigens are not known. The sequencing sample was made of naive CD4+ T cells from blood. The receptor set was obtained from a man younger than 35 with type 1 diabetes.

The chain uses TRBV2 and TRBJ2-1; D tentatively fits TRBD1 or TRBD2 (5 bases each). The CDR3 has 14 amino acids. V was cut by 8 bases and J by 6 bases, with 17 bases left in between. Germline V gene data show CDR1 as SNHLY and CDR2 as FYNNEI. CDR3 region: CASVLGLGVNEQFF. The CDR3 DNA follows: TGTGCCAGCGTGCTGGGTCTGGGGGTCAATGAGCAGTTCTTC.

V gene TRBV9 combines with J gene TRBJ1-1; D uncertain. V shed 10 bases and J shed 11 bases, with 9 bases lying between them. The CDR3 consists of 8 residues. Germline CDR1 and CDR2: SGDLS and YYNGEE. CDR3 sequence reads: CAGRGAFF. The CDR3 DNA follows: TGTGCCGGCCGAGGTGCTTTCTTT.

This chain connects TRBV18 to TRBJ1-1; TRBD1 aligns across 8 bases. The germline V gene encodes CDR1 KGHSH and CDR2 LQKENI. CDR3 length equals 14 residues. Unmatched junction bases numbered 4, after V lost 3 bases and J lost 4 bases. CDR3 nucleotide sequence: TGTGCCAGCTCACCGGCCGACAGGGGCACTGAAGCTTTCTTT. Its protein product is CASSPADRGTEAFF.

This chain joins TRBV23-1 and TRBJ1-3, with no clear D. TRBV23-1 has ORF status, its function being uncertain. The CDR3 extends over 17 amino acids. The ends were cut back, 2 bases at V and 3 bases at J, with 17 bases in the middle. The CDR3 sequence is CASSQPRQENGGNTIYF. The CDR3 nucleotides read TGCGCCAGCAGTCAACCCCGTCAAGAGAACGGTGGAAACACCATATATTTT.

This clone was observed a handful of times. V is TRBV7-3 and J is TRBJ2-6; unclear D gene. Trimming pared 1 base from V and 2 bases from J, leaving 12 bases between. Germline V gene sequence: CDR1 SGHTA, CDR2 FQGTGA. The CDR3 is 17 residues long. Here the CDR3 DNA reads TGTGCCAGCAGCTTAATGGCTGGGGAACCTGGGGCCAACGTCCTGACTTTC. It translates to CASSLMAGEPGANVLTF.